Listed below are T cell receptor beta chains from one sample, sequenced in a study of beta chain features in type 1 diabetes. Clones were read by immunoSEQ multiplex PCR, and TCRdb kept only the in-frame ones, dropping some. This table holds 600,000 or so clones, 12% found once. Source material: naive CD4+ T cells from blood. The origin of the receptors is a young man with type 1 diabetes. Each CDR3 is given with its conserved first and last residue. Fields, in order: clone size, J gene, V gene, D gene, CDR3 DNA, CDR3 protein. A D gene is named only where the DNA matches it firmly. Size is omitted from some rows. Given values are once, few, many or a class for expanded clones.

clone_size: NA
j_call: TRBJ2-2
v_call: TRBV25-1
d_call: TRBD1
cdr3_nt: TGTGCCAGCAGTGAGTTCGGAGGGACAGGACGGACCGGGGAGCTGTTTTTT
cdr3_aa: CASSEFGGTGRTGELFF

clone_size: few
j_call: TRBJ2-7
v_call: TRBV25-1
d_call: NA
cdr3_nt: TGTGCCAGCAGTTCTGGCAGAAACCTCTTTAGCTCCTACGAGCAGTACTTC
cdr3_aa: CASSSGRNLFSSYEQYF

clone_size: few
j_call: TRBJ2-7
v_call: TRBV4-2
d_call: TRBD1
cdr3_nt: TGTGCCAGCAGCCAAGGAAGTAGGACAGGGGTCGCCTACGAGCAGTACTTC
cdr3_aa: CASSQGSRTGVAYEQYF

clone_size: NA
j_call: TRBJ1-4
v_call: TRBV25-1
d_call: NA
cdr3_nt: TGTGCCAGCAGTCGGGTAGGGGGGAATGAAAAACTGTTTTTT
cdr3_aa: CASSRVGGNEKLFF

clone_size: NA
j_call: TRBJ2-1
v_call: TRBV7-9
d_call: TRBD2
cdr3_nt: TGTGCCAGCACCCACTCGCGGGGGGGCGTAAATGAGCAGTTCTTC
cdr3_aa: CASTHSRGGVNEQFF

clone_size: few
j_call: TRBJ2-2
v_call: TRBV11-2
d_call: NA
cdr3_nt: TGTGCCAGCAGCCCATTCGCTAACGCCGGGGAGCTGTTTTTT
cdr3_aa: CASSPFANAGELFF

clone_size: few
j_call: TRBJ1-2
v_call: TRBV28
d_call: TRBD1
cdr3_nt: TGTGCCAGCAGTTTCCCCTTTAACAGGGGAGGGAATGGCTACACCTTC
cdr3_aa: CASSFPFNRGGNGYTF

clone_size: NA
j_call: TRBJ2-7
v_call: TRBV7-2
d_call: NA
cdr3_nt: TGTGCCAGCAGCACCGACAGTGCCGACTACGAGCAGTACTTC
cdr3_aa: CASSTDSADYEQYF

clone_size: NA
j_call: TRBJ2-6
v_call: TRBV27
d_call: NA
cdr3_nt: TGTGCCAGCAGTTATTACGGGGGCTCTGGGGCCAACGTCCTGACTTTC
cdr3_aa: CASSYYGGSGANVLTF

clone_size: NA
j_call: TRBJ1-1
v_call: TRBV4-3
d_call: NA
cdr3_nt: TGCGCCAGCAGCCAAGGGGTTAACACTGAAGCTTTCTTT
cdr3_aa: CASSQGVNTEAFF

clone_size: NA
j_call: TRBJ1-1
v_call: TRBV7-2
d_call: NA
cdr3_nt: TGTGCCAGCAGCTCACACCCCATGAACACTGAAGCTTTCTTT
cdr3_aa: CASSSHPMNTEAFF